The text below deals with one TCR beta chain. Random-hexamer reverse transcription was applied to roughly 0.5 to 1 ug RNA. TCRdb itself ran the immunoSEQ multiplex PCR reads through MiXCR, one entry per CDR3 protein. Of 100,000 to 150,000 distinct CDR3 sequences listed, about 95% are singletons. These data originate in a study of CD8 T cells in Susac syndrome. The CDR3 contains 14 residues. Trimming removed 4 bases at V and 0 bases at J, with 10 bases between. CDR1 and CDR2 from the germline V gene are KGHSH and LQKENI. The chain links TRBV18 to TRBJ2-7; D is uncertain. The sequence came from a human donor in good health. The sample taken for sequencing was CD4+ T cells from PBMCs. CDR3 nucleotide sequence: TGTGCCAGCTCACTTGAGACTCACTCCTACGAGCAGTACTTC. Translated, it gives CASSLETHSYEQYF.